The present entry profiles one T cell receptor (beta chain) with its context. No antigen is known for it. No much larger clone exists at a distance of one base, and base qualities are not known. This entry is derived from a study of T cell responses to AZD1222 COVID-19 vaccine (dated by TCRdb to the early 2020s). In the study overall: AZD1222 recipients whose second dose came at about 4 weeks and those whose second dose came at about 12 weeks were combined into one group, since spike-specific TCR depth and breadth did not differ between the two schedules. TCR sequencing was performed for roughly 250 trial participants, of whom 207 were given two doses of AZD1222 and around 26 were given two doses of MenACWY control vaccine. Enrollment into the trials was organized by age into subgroups of 18-55, 56-69 and 70-plus years, and those subgroups contained about 160, 30 and 59 TCR-sequenced participants, respectively.

The CDR3 regions of human TCRbeta chains were analyzed by immunosequencing. As for the original processing: TCRs in the repertoires were compared against a reference library of SARS-CoV-2-specific TCRs that had been generated with the MIRA antigen-specificity platform. Breadth was defined as the fraction of unique TCRs that were SARS-CoV-2-associated, and depth was defined as the fraction of total T cells that were SARS-CoV-2-associated. Using the MIRA data, every spike-specific TCR was mapped to the spike region that the TCR reacted to and assigned to either a CD4 or a CD8 class. Log10-transformed breadth and depth values were compared by one-way ANOVA with Sidak's multiple comparisons tests. TCRdb limited this immuneACCESS table to in-frame rearrangements with V and J called. A share of clones is missing; checked studies link under half to unresolved V genes, and the rest is unexplained. V, J and clone size are those of that table, while D and trimming were read from the DNA. For this sample there are 150,000 or so clones; roughly 90% appear just once. Clones ranked in the top ten supply approximately 1.5% of the sample.

What the time point label conveys for this sample: baseline before first vaccination. The vaccinee samples were drawn from two UK trials, COV001 and COV002, one of which was a single-blind randomized controlled phase 2/3 trial testing AZD1222 (ChAdOx1 nCoV-19) in healthy adults. For TCRbeta chain sequencing, PBMC samples from trial participants were taken at day 0 and at day 28 after the second dose. The paper's findings and limits, for the study overall: Nearly half of unique spike-specific TCRs reportedly recognized epitopes outside regions mutated in the B.1.351 and B.1.1.7 variants. Conclusions about previously exposed vaccinees were limited because only a handful of AZD1222 recipients were SARS-CoV-2 seropositive at baseline. Most participants were white British and females outnumbered males, and the authors suggested that clonal diversity may have been underestimated. After two AZD1222 doses, both the breadth and the depth of spike-specific TCRs were significantly higher than at day 0 and than in MenACWY recipients. Because no day 14 peak-response samples were available, the repertoires could be characterized only after the peak T cell response. The 56-69-year group was small, and its depth increase did not reach significance, likely because of low power. The whole spike protein was spanned by vaccine-associated CD4 TCRs, and dominant responses were seen in regions 160-218 and 743-854.

According to the germline V gene, CDR1 reads SGHDT and CDR2 reads YYEEEE. Spanning cysteine to phenylalanine, the CDR3 consists of 15 amino acids. CDR3 DNA only is kept here, 45 bases in frame from base 1. Trimming leaves V shorter by 6 bases and J shorter by 0 bases, with the junction holding 8 bases beyond the gene matches. The sequences come from peripheral blood, collected on day 0 of AZD1222 vaccination. Recombination joined TRBV5-6 with TRBJ1-1; the junction holds 7 bases that match TRBD1. This TCR was sampled from an adult in good health. This receptor has the CDR3 CASIKGAWMNTEAFF. The bases read TGTGCCAGCATCAAGGGGGCATGGATGAACACTGAAGCTTTCTTT.